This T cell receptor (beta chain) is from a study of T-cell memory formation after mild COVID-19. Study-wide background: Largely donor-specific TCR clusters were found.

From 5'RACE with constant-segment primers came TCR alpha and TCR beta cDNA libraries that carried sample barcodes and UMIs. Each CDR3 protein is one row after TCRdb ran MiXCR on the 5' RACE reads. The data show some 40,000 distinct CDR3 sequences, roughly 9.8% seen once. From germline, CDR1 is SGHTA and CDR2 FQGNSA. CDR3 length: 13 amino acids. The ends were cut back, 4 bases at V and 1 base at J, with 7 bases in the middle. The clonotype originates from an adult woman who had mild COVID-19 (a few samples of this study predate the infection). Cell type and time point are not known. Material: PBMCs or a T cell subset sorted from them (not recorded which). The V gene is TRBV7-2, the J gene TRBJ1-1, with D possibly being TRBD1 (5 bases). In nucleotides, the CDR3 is TGTGCCAGCAGCTCCGGGGCGAACACTGAAGCTTTCTTT. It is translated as CASSSGANTEAFF.